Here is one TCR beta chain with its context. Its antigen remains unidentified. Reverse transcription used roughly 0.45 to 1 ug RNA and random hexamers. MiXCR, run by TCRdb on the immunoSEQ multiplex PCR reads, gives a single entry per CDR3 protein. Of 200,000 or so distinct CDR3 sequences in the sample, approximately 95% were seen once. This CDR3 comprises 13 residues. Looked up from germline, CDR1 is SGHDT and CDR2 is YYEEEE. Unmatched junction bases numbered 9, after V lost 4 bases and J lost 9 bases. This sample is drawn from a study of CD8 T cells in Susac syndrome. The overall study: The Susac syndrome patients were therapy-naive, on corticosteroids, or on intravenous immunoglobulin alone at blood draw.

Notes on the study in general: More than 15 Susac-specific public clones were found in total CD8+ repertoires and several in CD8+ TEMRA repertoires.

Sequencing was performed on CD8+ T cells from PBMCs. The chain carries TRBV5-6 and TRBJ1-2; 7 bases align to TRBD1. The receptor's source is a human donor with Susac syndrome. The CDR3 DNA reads TGTGCCAGCAGCAAAGGGGGCCGGCCTCGCTACACCTTC. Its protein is CASSKGGRPRYTF.